This T cell receptor (beta chain) was found in a study of PD-1 blockade in classical Hodgkin lymphoma. The study, taken as a whole, reports: Patients with a complete response exhibited baseline diversity comparable to newly diagnosed patients. What drove the repertoire differences, possibly disease activity or prior therapy, has not been defined. TCR diversity at baseline was reported to be reduced in newly diagnosed patients relative to healthy donors.

Time point in this sample: cycle 4 day 1 (C4D1), after 5 to 7 weeks of nivolumab. Each patient relapsed following autologous stem cell transplantation, and prior brentuximab vedotin exposure differed. This clone was picked up one time. The target antigen is unknown. Using immunoSEQ multiplex PCR, the repertoire was profiled, and TCRdb retains in-frame clones only, with some absent. The sample contains 100,000 or so clones, about 92% of which appear only once. The CDR3 spans 14 residues. Germline V gene sequence: CDR1 MRHNA, CDR2 SNTAGT. With 6 bases clipped from V and 3 bases from J, the junction kept 8 bases outside the gene matches.

The chain uses TRBV6-4 and TRBJ2-7; the match to TRBD1 covers 7 bases. Sequencing used peripheral blood mononuclear cells (PBMCs), obtained before the fourth cycle of nivolumab. This TCR was sampled from a human donor with classical Hodgkin lymphoma. CDR3 amino acids: CASSPGTESYEQYF. In DNA form, the CDR3 reads TGTGCCAGCAGCCCCGGGACAGAGAGCTACGAGCAGTACTTC.